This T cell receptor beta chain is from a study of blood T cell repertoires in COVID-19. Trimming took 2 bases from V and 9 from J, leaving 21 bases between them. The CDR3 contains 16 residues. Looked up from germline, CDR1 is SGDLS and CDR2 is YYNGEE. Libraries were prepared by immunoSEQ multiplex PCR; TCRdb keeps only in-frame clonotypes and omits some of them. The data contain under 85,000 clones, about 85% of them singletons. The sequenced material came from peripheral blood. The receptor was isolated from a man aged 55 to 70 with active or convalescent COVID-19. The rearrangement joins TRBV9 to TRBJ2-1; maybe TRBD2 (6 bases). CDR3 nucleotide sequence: TGTGCCAGCAGCGTCGGCGGGACCCCCTCCTCCAGTGAGCAGTTCTTC. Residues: CASSVGGTPSSSEQFF.